This T cell receptor (beta chain) came from a study of blood T cell repertoires in COVID-19. Study-wide context: The study drew acute and convalescent COVID-19 samples from the United States, Italy and Spain.

Per the study methods: Reference gene primer amplification gave nucleated cell count estimates. TCRdb's copy holds only in-frame clones and misses some; the assay was immunoSEQ multiplex PCR. That table supplies the V and J calls and clone size; D and trimming were determined from the DNA. The sample yields roughly 250,000 clones, 88% seen once. V shed 4 bases and J 3 bases; nucleotides not matched to a gene: 6. This CDR3 has 13 residues. Per germline, CDR1 GTSNPN and CDR2 SVGIG (reference sequence). The V and J genes are TRBV30 and TRBJ2-7; 7 nucleotides align to TRBD1. The source of this sequence is a woman in her 30s with acute or convalescent COVID-19. Sequencing input: peripheral blood. CDR3 DNA: TGTGCCTGGATGCGCACAGGGGTCTACGAGCAGTACTTC. Amino acids: CAWMRTGVYEQYF.